This T cell receptor beta chain was captured in a study of blood T cells in healthy people across ages. At the level of the study: About one barcoded beta molecule was captured per two T cells (by template switching).

Healthy Caucasians from Russia aged about 6 to 95 served as donors. Combining a sample-barcoded 5' primer with a J-beta primer mix, a second PCR ran for roughly 7 to 12 cycles. Every cDNA was tagged by a template-switch adaptor with 12 random nucleotides. TCRdb re-derived calls from the 5' RACE reads in MiXCR, one entry per CDR3 protein. The profile covers 950,000 to 1,200,000 distinct CDR3 sequences, with more than 30% appearing a single time and around 12% taken by the ten largest. Input material: blood. The TCR comes from a man aged 18 to 30 in good health.

The CDR3 sequence: CASSFSQGSYGYTF. DNA of the CDR3: TGTGCCAGCAGTTTTTCGCAGGGGAGCTATGGCTACACCTTC. J is TRBJ1-2 and V is TRBV28; tentative D call: TRBD1 (6 bases). CDR1 and CDR2 from the germline V gene are MDHEN and SYDVKM. The CDR3 covers 14 residues. V dropped 3 bases and J dropped 4 bases, with 12 bases sitting between them.